The 2 T cell receptor beta chains given below trace back to one sample, sequenced in a study of somatic mutations in cytotoxic T cells in rheumatoid arthritis. TCRdb keeps only in-frame clones here, not all; method: immunoSEQ multiplex PCR. This table has 25,000 to 30,000 clones, around 90% appearing once. The sample taken for sequencing was CD8+ T cells sorted from blood. The receptors come from an adult with rheumatoid arthritis.

This clone is a singleton in its sample. The rearrangement joins TRBV2 to TRBJ2-1; 8 bases agree with TRBD1. The V and J ends lost 7 bases and 9 bases, in that order; junction bases with no gene match: 5. The CDR3 extends over 12 amino acids. The germline V gene has CDR1 SNHLY and CDR2 FYNNEI. DNA for the CDR3: TGTGCCAGCACGGACAGGGCTACTGAGCAGTTCTTC. This gives the protein CASTDRATEQFF.

This chain uses TRBV5-1 with TRBJ2-1; D is undetermined. The CDR3 has 12 residues. Trimming pared 1 base from V and 7 bases from J, leaving 6 bases between. Germline CDR1 is SGHRS and CDR2 is YFSETQ. DNA for the CDR3: TGCGCCAGCAGCTTGTGGGGAAATGAGCAGTTCTTC. Translating gives CASSLWGNEQFF.